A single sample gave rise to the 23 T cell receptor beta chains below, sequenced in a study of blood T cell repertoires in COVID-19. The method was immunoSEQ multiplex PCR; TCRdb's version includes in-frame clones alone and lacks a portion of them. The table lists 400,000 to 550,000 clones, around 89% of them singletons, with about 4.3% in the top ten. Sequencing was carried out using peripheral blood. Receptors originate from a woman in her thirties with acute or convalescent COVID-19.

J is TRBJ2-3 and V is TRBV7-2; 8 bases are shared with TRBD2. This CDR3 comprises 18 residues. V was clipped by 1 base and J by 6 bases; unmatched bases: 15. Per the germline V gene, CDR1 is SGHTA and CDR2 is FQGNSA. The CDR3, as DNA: TGTGCCAGCAGCTTAGTGGCCTTTATTAGCGGGGTTTACGATACGCAGTATTTT. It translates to CASSLVAFISGVYDTQYF. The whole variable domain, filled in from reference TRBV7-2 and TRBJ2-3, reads GAGVSQSPSNKVTEKGKDVELRCDPISGHTALYWYRQSLGQGLEFLIYFQGNSAPDKSGLPSDRFSAERTGGSVSTLTIQRTQQEDSAVYLCASSLVAFISGVYDTQYFGPGTRLTVL.

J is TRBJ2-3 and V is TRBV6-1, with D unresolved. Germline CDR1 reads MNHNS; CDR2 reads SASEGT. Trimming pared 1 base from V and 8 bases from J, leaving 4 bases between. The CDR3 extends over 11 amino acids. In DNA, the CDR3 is TGTGCCAGCAGTGAAGGGAGTACGCAGTATTTT. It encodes CASSEGSTQYF.

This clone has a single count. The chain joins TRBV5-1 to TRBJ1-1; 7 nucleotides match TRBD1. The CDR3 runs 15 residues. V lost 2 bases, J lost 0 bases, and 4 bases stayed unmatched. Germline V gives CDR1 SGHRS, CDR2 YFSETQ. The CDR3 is CASSFRDSLNTEAFF. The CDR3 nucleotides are TGCGCCAGCAGCTTCCGGGACAGCCTGAACACTGAAGCTTTCTTT.

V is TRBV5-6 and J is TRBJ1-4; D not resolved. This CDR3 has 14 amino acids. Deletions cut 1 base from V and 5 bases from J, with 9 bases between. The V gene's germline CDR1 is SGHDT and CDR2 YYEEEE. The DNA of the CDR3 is TGTGCCAGCAGCTTGTCTTACAGAAATGAAAAACTGTTTTTT. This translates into CASSLSYRNEKLFF.

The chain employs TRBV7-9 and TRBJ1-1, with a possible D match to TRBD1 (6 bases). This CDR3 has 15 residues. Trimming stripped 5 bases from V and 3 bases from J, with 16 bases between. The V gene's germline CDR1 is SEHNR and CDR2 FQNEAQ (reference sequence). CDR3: CASSPDWGRDTEAFF. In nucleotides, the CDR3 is TGTGCCAGCAGCCCGGATTGGGGGCGAGACACTGAAGCTTTCTTT.

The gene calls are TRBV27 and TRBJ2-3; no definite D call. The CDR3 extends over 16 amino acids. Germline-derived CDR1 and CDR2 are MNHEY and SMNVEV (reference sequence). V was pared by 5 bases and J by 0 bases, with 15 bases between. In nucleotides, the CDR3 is TGTGCCAGCAGTCCCCGCGCGGCGCCTAGCACAGATACGCAGTATTTT. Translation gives CASSPRAAPSTDTQYF.

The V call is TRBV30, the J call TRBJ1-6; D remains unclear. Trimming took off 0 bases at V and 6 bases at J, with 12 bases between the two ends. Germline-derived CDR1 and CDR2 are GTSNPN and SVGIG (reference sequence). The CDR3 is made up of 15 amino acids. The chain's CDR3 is CAWSVRRASNSPLHF. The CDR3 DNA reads TGTGCCTGGAGTGTAAGGAGGGCGAGTAATTCACCCCTCCACTTT.

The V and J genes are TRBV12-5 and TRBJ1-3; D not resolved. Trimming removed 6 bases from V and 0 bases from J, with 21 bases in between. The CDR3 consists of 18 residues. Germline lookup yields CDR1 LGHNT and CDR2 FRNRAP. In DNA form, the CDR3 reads TGTGCTAGTGGCCTCGGGTCCAAAGAGGCCCTCTCTGGAAACACCATATATTTT. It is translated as CASGLGSKEALSGNTIYF.

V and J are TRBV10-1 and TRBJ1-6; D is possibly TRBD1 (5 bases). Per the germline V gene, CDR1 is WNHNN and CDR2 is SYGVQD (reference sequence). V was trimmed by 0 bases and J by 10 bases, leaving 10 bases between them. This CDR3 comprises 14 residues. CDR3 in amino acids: CASSESSGPSPLHF. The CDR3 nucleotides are TGCGCCAGCAGTGAGTCGTCAGGGCCCTCACCCCTCCACTTT.

The CDR3 is CASSQEVRGAQETQYF. In DNA form, the CDR3 reads TGTGCCAGCAGCCAGGAGGTTCGGGGGGCCCAAGAGACCCAGTACTTC. The chain recombines TRBV4-2 with TRBJ2-5; a weak D match, TRBD2 (7 bases). Germline lookup yields CDR1 LGHNA and CDR2 YNFKEQ. The CDR3 runs to 16 residues. V lost 3 bases to trimming and J lost 1 base, with 15 bases between them.

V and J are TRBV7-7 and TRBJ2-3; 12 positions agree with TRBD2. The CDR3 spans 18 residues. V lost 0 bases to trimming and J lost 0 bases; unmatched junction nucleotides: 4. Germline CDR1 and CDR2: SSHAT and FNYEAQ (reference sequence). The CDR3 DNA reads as TGTGCCAGCAGCTTAGCGACTAGCGGGGGCGCTAGCACAGATACGCAGTATTTT. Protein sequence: CASSLATSGGASTDTQYF.

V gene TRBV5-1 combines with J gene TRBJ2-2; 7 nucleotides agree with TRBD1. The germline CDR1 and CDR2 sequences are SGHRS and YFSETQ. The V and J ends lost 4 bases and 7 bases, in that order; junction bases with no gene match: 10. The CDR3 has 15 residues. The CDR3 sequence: CASSPDRAVDGELFF. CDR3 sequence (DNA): TGCGCCAGCAGCCCAGACAGGGCGGTCGACGGGGAGCTGTTTTTT. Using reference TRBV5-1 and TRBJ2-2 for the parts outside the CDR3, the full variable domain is KAGVTQTPRYLIKTRGQQVTLSCSPISGHRSVSWYQQTPGQGLQFLFEYFSETQRNKGNFPGRFSGRQFSNSRSEMNVSTLELGDSALYLCASSPDRAVDGELFFGEGSRLTVL.

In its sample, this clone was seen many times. In DNA form, the CDR3 reads TGTGCCTCGGGTCGGGGGATTTATAATACGCAGTATTTT. This encodes CASGRGIYNTQYF. The chain recombines TRBV15 with TRBJ2-3, with a possible D match to TRBD2 (6 bases). The CDR3 runs to 13 residues. Trimming shortened V by 11 bases and J by 7 bases, and 19 bases separated the two germline ends. Germline CDR1 reads LNHNV; CDR2 reads YYDKDF (reference sequence).

CDR3 region: CASSLDTAYEQYF. For the CDR3, the DNA is TGTGCCAGCAGTTTAGATACGGCCTACGAGCAGTACTTC. V usage is TRBV12-3 or TRBV12-4 and J usage is TRBJ2-7; D is uncertain. CDR3 length: 13 residues. Between the trimmed V and J ends, which lost 1 base and 2 bases, there was a span of 6 bases.

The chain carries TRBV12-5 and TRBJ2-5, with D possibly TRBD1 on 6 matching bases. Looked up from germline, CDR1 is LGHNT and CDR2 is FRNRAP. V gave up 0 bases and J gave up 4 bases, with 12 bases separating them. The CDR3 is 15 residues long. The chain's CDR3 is CASGLVLGTLETQYF. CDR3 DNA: TGTGCTAGTGGTTTGGTACTGGGGACACTAGAGACCCAGTACTTC.

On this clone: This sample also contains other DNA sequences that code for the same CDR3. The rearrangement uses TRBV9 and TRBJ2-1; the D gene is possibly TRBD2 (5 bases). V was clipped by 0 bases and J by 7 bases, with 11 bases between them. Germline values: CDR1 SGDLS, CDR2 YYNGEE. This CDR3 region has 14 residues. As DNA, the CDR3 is TGTGCCAGCAGCGTAGAAGTCGGGGTTAATGAGCAGTTCTTC. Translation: CASSVEVGVNEQFF.

The CDR3 reads CASSFGQAKETQYF. CDR3 DNA: TGTGCCAGCAGTTTTGGTCAGGCCAAAGAGACCCAGTACTTC. The chain carries TRBV27 and TRBJ2-5, with D uncertain. Trimming shortened V by 3 bases and J by 3 bases, and 11 bases separated the two germline ends. CDR1 MNHEY and CDR2 SMNVEV come from the germline V gene (reference sequence). This CDR3 spans 14 amino acids.

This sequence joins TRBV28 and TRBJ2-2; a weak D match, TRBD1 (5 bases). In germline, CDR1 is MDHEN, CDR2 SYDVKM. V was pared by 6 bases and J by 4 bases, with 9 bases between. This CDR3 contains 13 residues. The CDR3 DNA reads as TGTGCCAGCAGGGGGCAAGGCACCGGGGAGCTGTTTTTT. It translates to CASRGQGTGELFF.

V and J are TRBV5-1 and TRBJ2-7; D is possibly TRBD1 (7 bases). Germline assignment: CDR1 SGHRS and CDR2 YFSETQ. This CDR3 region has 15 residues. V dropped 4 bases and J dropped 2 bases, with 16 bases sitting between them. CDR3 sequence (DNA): TGCGCCAGCAGCCCCCCCGGCGGGACAGCCTACGAGCAGTACTTC. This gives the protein CASSPPGGTAYEQYF.

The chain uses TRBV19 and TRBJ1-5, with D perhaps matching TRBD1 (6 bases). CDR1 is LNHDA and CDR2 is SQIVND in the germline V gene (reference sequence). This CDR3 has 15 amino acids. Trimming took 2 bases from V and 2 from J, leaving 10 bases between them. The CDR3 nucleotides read TGTGCCAGTAGTATAATTTCAGGGGGCAATCAGCCCCAGCATTTT. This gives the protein CASSIISGGNQPQHF.

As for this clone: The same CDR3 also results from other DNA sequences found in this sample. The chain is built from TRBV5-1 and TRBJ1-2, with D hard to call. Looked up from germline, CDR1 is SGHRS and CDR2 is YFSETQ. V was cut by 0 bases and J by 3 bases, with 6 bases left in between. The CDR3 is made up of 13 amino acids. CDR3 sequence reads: CASSLDSYYGYTF. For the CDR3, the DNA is TGCGCCAGCAGCTTGGACAGTTACTATGGCTACACCTTC.

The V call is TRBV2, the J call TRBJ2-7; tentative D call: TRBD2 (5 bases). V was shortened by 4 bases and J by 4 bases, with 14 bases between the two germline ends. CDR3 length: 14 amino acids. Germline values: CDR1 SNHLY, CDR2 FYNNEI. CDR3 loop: CASSGNTPGYEQYF. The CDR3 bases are TGTGCCAGCAGTGGAAACACGCCGGGGTACGAGCAGTACTTC.

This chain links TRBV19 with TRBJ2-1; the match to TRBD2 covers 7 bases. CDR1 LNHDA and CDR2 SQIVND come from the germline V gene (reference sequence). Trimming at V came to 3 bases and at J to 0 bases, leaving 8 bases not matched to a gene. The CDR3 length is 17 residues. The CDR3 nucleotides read TGTGCCAGTAGTATGTCTTCGGGGGACTACTCCTACAATGAGCAGTTCTTC. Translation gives CASSMSSGDYSYNEQFF.